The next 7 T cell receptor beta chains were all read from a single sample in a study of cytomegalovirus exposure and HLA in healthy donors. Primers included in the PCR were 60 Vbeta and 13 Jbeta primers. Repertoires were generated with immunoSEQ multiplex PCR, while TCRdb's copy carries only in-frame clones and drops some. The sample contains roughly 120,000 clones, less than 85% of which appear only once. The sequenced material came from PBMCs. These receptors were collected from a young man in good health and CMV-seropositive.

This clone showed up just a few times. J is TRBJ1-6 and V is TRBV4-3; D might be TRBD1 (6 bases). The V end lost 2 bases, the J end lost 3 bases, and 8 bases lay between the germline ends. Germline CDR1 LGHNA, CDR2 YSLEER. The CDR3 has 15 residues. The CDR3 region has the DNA TGCGCCAGCAGCCAACAGGACAGCTATAATTCACCCCTCCACTTT. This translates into CASSQQDSYNSPLHF.

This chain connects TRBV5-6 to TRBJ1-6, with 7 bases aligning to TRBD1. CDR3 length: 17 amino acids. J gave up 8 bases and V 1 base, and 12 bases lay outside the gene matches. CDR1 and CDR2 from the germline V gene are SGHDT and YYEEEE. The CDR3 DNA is TGTGCCAGCAGCTTGCCCGGACAGGAGGAGGGAGATTCACCCCTCCACTTT. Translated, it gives CASSLPGQEEGDSPLHF. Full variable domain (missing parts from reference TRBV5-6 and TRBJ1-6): DAGVTQSPTHLIKTRGQQVTLRCSPKSGHDTVSWYQQALGQGPQFIFQYYEEEERQRGNFPDRFSGHQFPNYSSELNVNALLLGDSALYLCASSLPGQEEGDSPLHFGNGTRLTVT.

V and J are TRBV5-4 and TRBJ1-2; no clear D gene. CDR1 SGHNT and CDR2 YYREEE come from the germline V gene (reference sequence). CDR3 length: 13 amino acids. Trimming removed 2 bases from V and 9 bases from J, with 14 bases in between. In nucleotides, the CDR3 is TGTGCCAGCAGCTTTCTCGGAGTCGATAGCTACACCTTC. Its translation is CASSFLGVDSYTF.

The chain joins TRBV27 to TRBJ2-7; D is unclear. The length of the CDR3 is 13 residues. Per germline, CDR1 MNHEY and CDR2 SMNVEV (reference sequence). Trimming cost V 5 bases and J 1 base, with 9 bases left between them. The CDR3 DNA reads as TGTGCCAGCAGTCCCCGTCGGTCCTACGAGCAGTACTTC. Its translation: CASSPRRSYEQYF.

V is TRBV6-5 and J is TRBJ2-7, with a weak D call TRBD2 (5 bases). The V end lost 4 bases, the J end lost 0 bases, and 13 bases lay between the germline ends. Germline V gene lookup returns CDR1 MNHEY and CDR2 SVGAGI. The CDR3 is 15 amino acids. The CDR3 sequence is CASSFTGRPSYEQYF. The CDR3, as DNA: TGTGCCAGCAGTTTCACGGGAAGGCCCTCCTACGAGCAGTACTTC.

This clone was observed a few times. CDR3: CASSFSGGGQPQHF. The CDR3, as DNA: TGTGCCAGCAGTTTTTCAGGGGGAGGACAGCCCCAGCATTTT. The chain has TRBV28 and TRBJ1-5, with 7 bases that match TRBD1. Trimming cost V 3 bases and J 7 bases; bases outside gene matches: 6. This CDR3 is 14 amino acids long. Germline V gene lookup returns CDR1 MDHEN and CDR2 SYDVKM.

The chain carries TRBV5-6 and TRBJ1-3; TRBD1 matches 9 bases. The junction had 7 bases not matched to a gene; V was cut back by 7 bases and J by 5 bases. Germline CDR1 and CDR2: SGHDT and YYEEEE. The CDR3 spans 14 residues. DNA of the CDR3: TGTGCCAGCGGGGACGGGACAGGGAGAAACACCATATATTTT. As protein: CASGDGTGRNTIYF. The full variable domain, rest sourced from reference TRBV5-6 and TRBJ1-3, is DAGVTQSPTHLIKTRGQQVTLRCSPKSGHDTVSWYQQALGQGPQFIFQYYEEEERQRGNFPDRFSGHQFPNYSSELNVNALLLGDSALYLCASGDGTGRNTIYFGEGSWLTVV.